This is a list of T cell receptor beta chains from one sample in a study of CD8 T cells in ankylosing spondylitis. TCRdb reprocessed the 5' RACE reads with MiXCR, giving one entry per CDR3 protein. The sample records about 24,000 distinct CDR3 sequences, over 10% being singletons. Material: blood. These receptors were taken from a male donor with ankylosing spondylitis or in good health (not recorded which). CDR3s include the opening cysteine and the closing phenylalanine or tryptophan. D genes are given only for firm matches. The listing skips clone size in some rows; elsewhere it reads once, few, many or a size class.

clone size: once
D gene: NA
V gene: TRBV11-3
J gene: TRBJ2-7
CDR3 protein: CASSLGGQPHYEQYF
CDR3 DNA: TGTGCCAGCAGCTTAGGCGGACAGCCACACTACGAGCAGTACTTC

clone size: many
D gene: TRBD1
V gene: TRBV4-2
J gene: TRBJ1-4
CDR3 protein: CASSHPTGSHEKLFF
CDR3 DNA: TGTGCCAGCAGCCATCCGACAGGGTCCCATGAAAAACTGTTTTTT

clone size: few
D gene: TRBD1
V gene: TRBV5-1
J gene: TRBJ1-4
CDR3 protein: CASSSTGGNEKLFF
CDR3 DNA: TGCGCCAGCAGCTCGACAGGGGGTAATGAAAAACTGTTTTTT

clone size: NA
D gene: NA
V gene: TRBV7-7
J gene: TRBJ2-1
CDR3 protein: CASSLEGLYNEQFF
CDR3 DNA: TGTGCTAGCAGCTTAGAGGGGTTATACAATGAGCAGTTCTTC

clone size: NA
D gene: NA
V gene: TRBV29-1
J gene: TRBJ2-7
CDR3 protein: CSVWDLSSYEQYF
CDR3 DNA: TGCAGCGTCTGGGACCTTAGCTCCTACGAGCAGTACTTC

clone size: many
D gene: TRBD1
V gene: TRBV20-1
J gene: TRBJ1-6
CDR3 protein: CSAVQGASPLHF
CDR3 DNA: TGCAGTGCTGTCCAGGGGGCCTCACCCCTCCACTTT

clone size: many
D gene: NA
V gene: TRBV6-1
J gene: TRBJ2-2
CDR3 protein: CASSENRGFYSNTGELFF
CDR3 DNA: TGTGCCAGCAGTGAAAATAGAGGGTTTTATTCGAACACCGGGGAGCTGTTTTTT

clone size: NA
D gene: TRBD1
V gene: TRBV7-9
J gene: TRBJ2-1
CDR3 protein: CASSPVGTGGENEQFF
CDR3 DNA: TGTGCCAGCAGCCCCGTTGGGACAGGGGGCGAGAATGAGCAGTTCTTC

clone size: NA
D gene: NA
V gene: TRBV5-1
J gene: TRBJ2-5
CDR3 protein: CASSLASVGGQETQYF
CDR3 DNA: TGCGCCAGCAGCTTGGCTAGCGTGGGGGGCCAAGAGACCCAGTACTTC

clone size: few
D gene: TRBD2
V gene: TRBV29-1
J gene: TRBJ2-2
CDR3 protein: CSVAAGGNTGELFF
CDR3 DNA: TGCAGCGTTGCAGCGGGGGGGAACACCGGGGAGCTGTTTTTT

clone size: few
D gene: NA
V gene: TRBV20-1
J gene: TRBJ2-7
CDR3 protein: CSASFGSGDEQYF
CDR3 DNA: TGCAGTGCTAGTTTCGGGAGCGGCGACGAGCAGTACTTC

clone size: NA
D gene: TRBD1
V gene: TRBV7-7
J gene: TRBJ2-1
CDR3 protein: CASSSRTGALINEQFF
CDR3 DNA: TGTGCTAGCAGCTCCAGGACAGGGGCGCTGATCAATGAGCAGTTCTTC

clone size: once
D gene: NA
V gene: TRBV20-1
J gene: TRBJ2-3
CDR3 protein: CSARTQPSTDTQYF
CDR3 DNA: TGCAGTGCTAGGACTCAGCCTAGCACAGATACGCAGTATTTT

clone size: few
D gene: NA
V gene: TRBV4-2
J gene: TRBJ2-2
CDR3 protein: CASSRGSDTGELFF
CDR3 DNA: TGTGCCAGCAGCCGCGGGTCGGACACCGGGGAGCTGTTTTTT

clone size: few
D gene: NA
V gene: TRBV29-1
J gene: TRBJ1-4
CDR3 protein: CSVEYSGFGEKLFF
CDR3 DNA: TGCAGCGTTGAGTACTCAGGGTTTGGGGAAAAACTGTTTTTT

clone size: many
D gene: NA
V gene: TRBV20-1
J gene: TRBJ1-5
CDR3 protein: CSAEPQGQPQHF
CDR3 DNA: TGCAGTGCAGAACCTCAGGGTCAGCCCCAGCATTTT

clone size: many
D gene: TRBD2
V gene: TRBV29-1
J gene: TRBJ2-3
CDR3 protein: CSVDSAGGPDTQYF
CDR3 DNA: TGCAGCGTTGACTCAGCGGGAGGGCCAGATACGCAGTATTTT

clone size: many
D gene: TRBD1
V gene: TRBV6-5
J gene: TRBJ1-4
CDR3 protein: CASSYGLPGGGEKLFF
CDR3 DNA: TGTGCCAGCAGTTACGGTCTGCCAGGGGGAGGGGAAAAACTGTTTTTT

clone size: once
D gene: TRBD1
V gene: TRBV6-1
J gene: TRBJ1-5
CDR3 protein: CASRQGSNQPQHF
CDR3 DNA: TGTGCCAGCAGACAGGGGAGCAATCAGCCCCAGCATTTT

clone size: NA
D gene: NA
V gene: TRBV12-3/TRBV12-4
J gene: TRBJ1-1
CDR3 protein: CASSLASGGGTEAFF
CDR3 DNA: TGTGCCAGCAGTTTAGCTTCGGGGGGAGGGACTGAAGCTTTCTTT

clone size: NA
D gene: NA
V gene: TRBV3-1
J gene: TRBJ2-5
CDR3 protein: CASSHKGTHQETQYF
CDR3 DNA: TGTGCCAGCAGCCACAAGGGAACCCACCAAGAGACCCAGTACTTC

clone size: few
D gene: TRBD1
V gene: TRBV15
J gene: TRBJ2-4
CDR3 protein: CATSSDRGQRNIQYF
CDR3 DNA: TGTGCCACCAGCAGTGACAGGGGGCAAAGGAACATTCAGTACTTC

clone size: NA
D gene: TRBD2
V gene: TRBV7-2
J gene: TRBJ2-5
CDR3 protein: CASSLRAGVGIETQYF
CDR3 DNA: TGTGCCAGCAGCTTAAGAGCGGGAGTGGGAATCGAGACCCAGTACTTC

clone size: NA
D gene: NA
V gene: TRBV12-3/TRBV12-4
J gene: TRBJ2-1
CDR3 protein: CASSPLRDPYLFYNEQFF
CDR3 DNA: TGTGCCAGCAGTCCCCTCCGGGACCCGTATCTTTTCTACAATGAGCAGTTCTTC

clone size: NA
D gene: NA
V gene: TRBV9
J gene: TRBJ2-5
CDR3 protein: CASSETWWETQYF
CDR3 DNA: TGTGCCAGCAGCGAAACTTGGTGGGAGACCCAGTACTTC

clone size: NA
D gene: NA
V gene: TRBV10-3
J gene: TRBJ2-2
CDR3 protein: CAIRSGGGTTGELFF
CDR3 DNA: TGTGCCATCAGGTCCGGTGGCGGGACCACCGGGGAGCTGTTTTTT

clone size: many
D gene: TRBD2
V gene: TRBV15
J gene: TRBJ2-7
CDR3 protein: CATSSFIKRESVYEQYF
CDR3 DNA: TGTGCCACCAGCAGTTTTATAAAGCGGGAGAGCGTCTACGAGCAGTACTTC

clone size: few
D gene: NA
V gene: TRBV20-1
J gene: TRBJ1-5
CDR3 protein: CSARAGGSNQPQHF
CDR3 DNA: TGCAGTGCTAGGGCAGGAGGAAGCAATCAGCCCCAGCATTTT

clone size: many
D gene: NA
V gene: TRBV20-1
J gene: TRBJ2-7
CDR3 protein: CSASGQVRNEQYF
CDR3 DNA: TGCAGTGCTAGTGGGCAGGTGAGGAACGAGCAGTACTTC

clone size: once
D gene: NA
V gene: TRBV6-2/TRBV6-3
J gene: TRBJ2-2
CDR3 protein: CASSYYGTTGELFF
CDR3 DNA: TGTGCCAGCAGTTACTATGGGACGACCGGGGAGCTGTTTTTT

clone size: many
D gene: TRBD2
V gene: TRBV6-5
J gene: TRBJ2-5
CDR3 protein: CASSSGGEGTQYF
CDR3 DNA: TGTGCCAGCAGTTCCGGCGGGGAGGGGACCCAGTACTTC

clone size: many
D gene: NA
V gene: TRBV28
J gene: TRBJ2-5
CDR3 protein: CASSFGGQETQYF
CDR3 DNA: TGTGCCAGCAGTTTTGGAGGGCAAGAGACCCAGTACTTC

clone size: many
D gene: NA
V gene: TRBV7-2
J gene: TRBJ2-5
CDR3 protein: CASSRRLTGIRETQYF
CDR3 DNA: TGTGCCAGCAGCAGACGTCTGACGGGGATCCGGGAGACCCAGTACTTC

clone size: few
D gene: TRBD1
V gene: TRBV7-2
J gene: TRBJ1-6
CDR3 protein: CASSDRQGGNSPLHF
CDR3 DNA: TGTGCCAGCAGCGACAGACAGGGGGGCAACTCACCCCTCCACTTT

clone size: NA
D gene: NA
V gene: TRBV19
J gene: TRBJ2-2
CDR3 protein: CASSGAGRTGELFF
CDR3 DNA: TGTGCCAGCAGTGGGGCAGGGCGGACCGGGGAGCTGTTTTTT

clone size: few
D gene: TRBD2
V gene: TRBV28
J gene: TRBJ2-7
CDR3 protein: CASSFLFEAGAISYEQYF
CDR3 DNA: TGTGCCAGCAGTTTTTTATTCGAAGCGGGGGCGATCTCCTACGAGCAGTACTTC

clone size: many
D gene: TRBD1
V gene: TRBV10-3
J gene: TRBJ2-1
CDR3 protein: CAIGRPGQGAMNEQFF
CDR3 DNA: TGTGCCATCGGGCGACCGGGACAGGGGGCGATGAATGAGCAGTTCTTC

clone size: few
D gene: TRBD1
V gene: TRBV4-3
J gene: TRBJ2-1
CDR3 protein: CASSQHATGVVDNEQFF
CDR3 DNA: TGCGCCAGCAGCCAGCACGCTACAGGGGTTGTGGACAATGAGCAGTTCTTC

clone size: many
D gene: NA
V gene: TRBV5-1
J gene: TRBJ1-4
CDR3 protein: CASSSRQEGNEKLFF
CDR3 DNA: TGCGCCAGCAGCTCCAGACAGGAGGGAAATGAAAAACTGTTTTTT

clone size: NA
D gene: NA
V gene: TRBV27
J gene: TRBJ2-1
CDR3 protein: CASSLGIMRSNEQFF
CDR3 DNA: TGTGCCAGCAGTTTGGGCATTATGAGATCGAATGAGCAGTTCTTC

clone size: many
D gene: TRBD2
V gene: TRBV20-1
J gene: TRBJ2-5
CDR3 protein: CSARASGRIQETQYF
CDR3 DNA: TGCAGTGCTAGGGCTAGCGGGAGGATTCAAGAGACCCAGTACTTC

clone size: few
D gene: TRBD1
V gene: TRBV6-5
J gene: TRBJ2-2
CDR3 protein: CASRRGQGRAGELFF
CDR3 DNA: TGTGCCAGCAGACGAGGACAGGGTCGGGCCGGGGAGCTGTTTTTT